The clone carrying this T cell receptor beta chain was found a few times. This sample is drawn from a study of T cells in Graves' hyperthyroidism and ophthalmopathy. Study background: Pretreatment peripheral blood was obtained at initial diagnosis.

The CDR3 runs 11 residues. With 3 bases removed from V and 6 bases from J, the gap between germline ends came to 7 bases. Germline V gene sequence: CDR1 SQVTM, CDR2 ANQGSEA. Using RNA transcripts as the source, TCR beta CDR3 regions were amplified. Researchers ran a first-round RT-PCR on the TCR CDR3 using the HTBI primer set. TCRdb fed the multiplex PCR reads into MiXCR, producing one record per CDR3 protein. Of under 750,000 distinct CDR3 sequences in the sample, under 20% were seen once. Patients aged 18 to 65 had newly diagnosed hyperthyroidism of under 2 months' duration. The source of the PBMCs was over 8.5 ml of fresh peripheral blood.

The origin of this receptor is a woman aged 45-65 years with Graves' hyperthyroidism that later progressed to Graves' ophthalmopathy. Source material: blood. The genes are TRBV29-1 and TRBJ2-3, with D unresolved. CDR3 in amino acids: CSVDVLDTQYF. Written as DNA, the CDR3 is TGCAGCGTTGACGTCCTGGATACGCAGTATTTT.